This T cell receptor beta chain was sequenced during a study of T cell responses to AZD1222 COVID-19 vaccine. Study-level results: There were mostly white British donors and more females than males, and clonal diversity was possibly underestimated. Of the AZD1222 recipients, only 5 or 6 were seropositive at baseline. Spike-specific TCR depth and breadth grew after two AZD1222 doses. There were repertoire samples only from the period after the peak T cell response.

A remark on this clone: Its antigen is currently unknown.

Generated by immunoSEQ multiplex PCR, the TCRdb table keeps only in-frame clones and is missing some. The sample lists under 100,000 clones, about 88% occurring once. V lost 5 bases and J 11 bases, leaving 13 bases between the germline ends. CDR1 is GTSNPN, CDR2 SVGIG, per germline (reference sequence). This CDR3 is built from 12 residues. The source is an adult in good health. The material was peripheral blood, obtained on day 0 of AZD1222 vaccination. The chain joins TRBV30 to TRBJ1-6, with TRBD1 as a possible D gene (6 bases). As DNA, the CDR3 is TGTGCCTGGGCCTTACAGGGAACACCCCTCCACTTT. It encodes CAWALQGTPLHF.